These T cell receptor beta chains were read from a single sample in a study of T cells in Graves' hyperthyroidism and ophthalmopathy. TCRdb re-called the multiplex PCR reads through MiXCR, storing one row per CDR3 protein. The data hold a few hundred thousand distinct CDR3 sequences, with 15% to 20% observed a single time. Material for sequencing was blood. Every receptor here comes from a man aged 40-49 years with Graves' hyperthyroidism. Both conserved end residues are trimmed from each CDR3. The order of the fields is V gene, clone size, J gene, CDR3 protein. Size tells how often a clone was seen (once, few, many) or the class of an expanded clone, and some rows leave it out.

TRBV7-9	many	TRBJ2-3	ASSLQGPDTQY
TRBV28	many	TRBJ1-5	ASRTGGSNQPQR
TRBV20-1	many	TRBJ1-6	SARDPISPLH
TRBV7-2	few	TRBJ2-7	ASRKRSMAHEQY
TRBV29-1	-	TRBJ1-1	SAWTDEVF
TRBV6-1	few	TRBJ2-2	ASSEDTI
TRBV20-1	-	TRBJ2-1	SARLAGGQDEQF
TRBV7-9	many	TRBJ2-1	ASSLVGQGLADIYNEQF
TRBV27	many	TRBJ2-1	ASSLRSSYNEQF
TRBV20-1	many	TRBJ1-1	SAQLNTEAF
TRBV3-1	many	TRBJ2-3	ASEDPGGTDTQY
TRBV28	many	TRBJ1-2	ASSEQTGGNYGYT
TRBV4-3	many	TRBJ2-3	ASSRSSHTRSDTQY
TRBV20-1	-	TRBJ2-3	SARSGLETSTDTQY
TRBV7-3	many	TRBJ1-2	ASSPVGVPGGYT
TRBV7-3	-	TRBJ2-1	ASSFGTGQF
TRBV20-1	many	TRBJ1-3	TQLRGSRNTIY
TRBV7-2	-	TRBJ2-3	AGTRQGAGTQY
TRBV18	-	TRBJ2-7	ASSPLSSGASRGEQY
TRBV10-3	-	TRBJ1-1	AISEEQKNTEAF
TRBV12-3/TRBV12-4	many	TRBJ2-1	ASSFGGGNNEQF
TRBV6-5	-	TRBJ2-2	ASSYRDGTGELF
TRBV9	many	TRBJ1-1	ASSGGQGAF
TRBV5-1	many	TRBJ2-3	ASSPGTGAQY
TRBV6-1	few	TRBJ1-6	ASSQDRVGMNSPLH
TRBV12-3/TRBV12-4	many	TRBJ1-5	ASSPQGNQPQH
TRBV7-9	-	TRBJ1-1	ASSPTVGNTEAF
TRBV5-1	-	TRBJ2-2	ASSLPRTGPNTGELF